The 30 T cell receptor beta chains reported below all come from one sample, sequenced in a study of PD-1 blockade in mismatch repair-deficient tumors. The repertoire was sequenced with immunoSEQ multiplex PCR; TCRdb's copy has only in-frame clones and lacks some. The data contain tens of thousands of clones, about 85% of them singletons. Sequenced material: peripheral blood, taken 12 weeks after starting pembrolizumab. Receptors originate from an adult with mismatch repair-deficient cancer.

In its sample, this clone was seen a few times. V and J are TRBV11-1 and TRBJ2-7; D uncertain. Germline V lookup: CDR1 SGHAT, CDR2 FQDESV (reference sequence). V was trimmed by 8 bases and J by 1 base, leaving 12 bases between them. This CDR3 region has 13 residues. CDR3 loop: CASESRNSYEQYF. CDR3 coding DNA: TGTGCCAGCGAAAGCAGGAATTCCTACGAGCAGTACTTC.

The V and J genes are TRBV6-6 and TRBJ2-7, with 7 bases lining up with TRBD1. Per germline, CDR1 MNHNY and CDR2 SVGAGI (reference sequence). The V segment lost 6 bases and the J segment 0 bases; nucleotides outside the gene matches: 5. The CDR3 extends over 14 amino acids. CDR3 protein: CASSNRGLSYEQYF. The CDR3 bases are TGTGCCAGCAGCAACAGGGGTCTCTCCTACGAGCAGTACTTC.

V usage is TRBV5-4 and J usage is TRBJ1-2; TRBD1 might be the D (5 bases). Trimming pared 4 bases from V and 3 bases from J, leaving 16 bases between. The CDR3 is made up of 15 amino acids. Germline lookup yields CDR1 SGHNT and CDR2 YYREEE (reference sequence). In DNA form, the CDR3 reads TGTGCCAGCAGCCCTGGGGGGACCGCCGACTATGGCTACACCTTC. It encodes CASSPGGTADYGYTF.

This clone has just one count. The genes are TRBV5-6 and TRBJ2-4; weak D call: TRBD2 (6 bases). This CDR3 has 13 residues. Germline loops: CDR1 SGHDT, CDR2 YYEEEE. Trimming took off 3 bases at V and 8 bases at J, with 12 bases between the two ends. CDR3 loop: CASSWGTEHIQYF. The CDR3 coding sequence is TGTGCCAGCAGCTGGGGGACTGAGCACATTCAGTACTTC.

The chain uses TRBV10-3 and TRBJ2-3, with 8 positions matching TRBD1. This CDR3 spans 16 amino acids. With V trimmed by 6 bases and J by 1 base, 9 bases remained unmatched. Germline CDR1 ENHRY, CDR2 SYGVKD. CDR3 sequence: CAIRALQGEGTDTQYF. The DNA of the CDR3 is TGTGCCATCAGGGCATTACAGGGGGAGGGCACAGATACGCAGTATTTT.

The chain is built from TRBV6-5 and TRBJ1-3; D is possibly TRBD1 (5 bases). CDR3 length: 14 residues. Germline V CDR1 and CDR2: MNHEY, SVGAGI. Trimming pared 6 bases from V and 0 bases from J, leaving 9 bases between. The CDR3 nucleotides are TGTGCCAGCAGATCACAGGTCTCTGGAAACACCATATATTTT. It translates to CASRSQVSGNTIYF.

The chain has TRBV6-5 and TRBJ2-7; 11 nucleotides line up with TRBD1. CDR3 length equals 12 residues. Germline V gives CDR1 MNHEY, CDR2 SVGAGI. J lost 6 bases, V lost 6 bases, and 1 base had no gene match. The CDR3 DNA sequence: TGTGCCAGCAGGGACAGGGGGCGCGAGCAGTACTTC. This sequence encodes CASRDRGREQYF.

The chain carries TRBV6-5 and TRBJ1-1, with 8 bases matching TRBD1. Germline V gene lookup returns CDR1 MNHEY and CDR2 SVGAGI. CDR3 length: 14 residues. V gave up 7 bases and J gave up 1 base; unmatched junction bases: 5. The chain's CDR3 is CASITGQANTEAFF. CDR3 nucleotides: TGTGCCAGCATTACGGGACAGGCGAACACTGAAGCTTTCTTT.

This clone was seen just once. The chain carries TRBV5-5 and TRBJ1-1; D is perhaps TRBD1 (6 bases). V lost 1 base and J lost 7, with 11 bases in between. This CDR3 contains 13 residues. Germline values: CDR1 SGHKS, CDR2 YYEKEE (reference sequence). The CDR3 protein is CASSLTGNLEAFF. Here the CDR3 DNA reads TGTGCCAGCAGCTTGACAGGGAACCTTGAAGCTTTCTTT.

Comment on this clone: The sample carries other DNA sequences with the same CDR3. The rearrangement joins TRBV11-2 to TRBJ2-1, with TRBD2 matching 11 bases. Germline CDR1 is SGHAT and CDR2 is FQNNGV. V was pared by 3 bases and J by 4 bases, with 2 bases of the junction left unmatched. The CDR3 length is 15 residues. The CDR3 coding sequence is TGTGCCAGCAGCTTGCTAGCGGGAGGTTACAATGAGCAGTTCTTC. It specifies CASSLLAGGYNEQFF.

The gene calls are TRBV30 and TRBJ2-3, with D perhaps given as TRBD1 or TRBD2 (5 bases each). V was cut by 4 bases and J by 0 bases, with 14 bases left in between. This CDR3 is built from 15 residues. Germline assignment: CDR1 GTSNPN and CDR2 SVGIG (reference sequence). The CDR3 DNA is TGTGCCTGGAAGCCAGGGCGGACTAGCACAGATACGCAGTATTTT. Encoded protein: CAWKPGRTSTDTQYF.

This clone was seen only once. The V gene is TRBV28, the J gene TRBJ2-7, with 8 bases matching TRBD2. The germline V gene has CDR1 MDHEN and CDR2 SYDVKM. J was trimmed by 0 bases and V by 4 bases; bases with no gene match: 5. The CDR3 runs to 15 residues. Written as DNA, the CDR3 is TGTGCCAGCAGTTCGTTCAGCGGGAGCTCCTACGAGCAGTACTTC. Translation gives CASSSFSGSSYEQYF. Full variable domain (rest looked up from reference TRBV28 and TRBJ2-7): DVKVTQSSRYLVKRTGEKVFLECVQDMDHENMFWYRQDPGLGLRLIYFSYDVKMKEKGDIPEGYSVSREKKERFSLILESASTNQTSMYLCASSSFSGSSYEQYFGPGTRLTVT.

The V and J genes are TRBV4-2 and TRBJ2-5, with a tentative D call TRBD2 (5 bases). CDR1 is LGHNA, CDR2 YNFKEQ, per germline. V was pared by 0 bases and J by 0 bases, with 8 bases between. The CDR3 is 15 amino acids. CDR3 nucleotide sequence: TGTGCCAGCAGCCAAGATACAGCGGACCAAGAGACCCAGTACTTC. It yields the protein CASSQDTADQETQYF.

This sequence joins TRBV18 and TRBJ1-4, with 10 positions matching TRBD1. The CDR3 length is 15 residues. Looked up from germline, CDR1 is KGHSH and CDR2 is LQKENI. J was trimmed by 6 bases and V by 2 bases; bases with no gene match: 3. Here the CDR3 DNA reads TGTGCCAGCTCACCAGCCGGGACAGGGGATGAAAAACTGTTTTTT. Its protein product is CASSPAGTGDEKLFF.

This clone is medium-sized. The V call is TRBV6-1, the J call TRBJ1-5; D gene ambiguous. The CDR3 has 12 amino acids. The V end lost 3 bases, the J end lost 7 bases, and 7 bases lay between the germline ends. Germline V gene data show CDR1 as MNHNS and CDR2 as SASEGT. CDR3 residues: CASSDPSQPQHF. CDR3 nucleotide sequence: TGTGCCAGCAGTGACCCTAGCCAGCCCCAGCATTTT.

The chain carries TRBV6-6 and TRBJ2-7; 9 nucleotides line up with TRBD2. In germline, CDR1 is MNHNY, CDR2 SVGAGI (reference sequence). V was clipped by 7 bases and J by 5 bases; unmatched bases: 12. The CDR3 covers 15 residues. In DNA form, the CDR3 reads TGTGCCAGCACCACCGTAGCGGGAGCCATCCACGAGCAGTACTTC. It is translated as CASTTVAGAIHEQYF.

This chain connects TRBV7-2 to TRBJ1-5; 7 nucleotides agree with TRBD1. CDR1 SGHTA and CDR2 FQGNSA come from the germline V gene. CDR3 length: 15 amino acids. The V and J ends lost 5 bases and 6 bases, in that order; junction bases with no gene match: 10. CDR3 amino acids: CASSQQGRPGQPQHF. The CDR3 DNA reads TGTGCCAGCAGCCAACAGGGGCGGCCAGGTCAGCCCCAGCATTTT.

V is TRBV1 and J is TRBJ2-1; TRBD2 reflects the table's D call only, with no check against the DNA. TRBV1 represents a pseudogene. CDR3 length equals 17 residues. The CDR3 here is CTSSQLWVAGGYNEQFF. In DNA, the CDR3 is TGCACCAGCAGCCAACTGTGGGTAGCGGGAGGCTACAATGAGCAGTTCTTC.

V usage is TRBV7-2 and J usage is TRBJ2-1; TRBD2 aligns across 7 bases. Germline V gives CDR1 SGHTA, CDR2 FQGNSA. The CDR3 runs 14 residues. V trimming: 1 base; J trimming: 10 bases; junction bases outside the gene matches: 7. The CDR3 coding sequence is TGTGCCAGCAGCTTAGGGGGAGGGCCGGTGGAGCAGTTCTTC. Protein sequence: CASSLGGGPVEQFF.

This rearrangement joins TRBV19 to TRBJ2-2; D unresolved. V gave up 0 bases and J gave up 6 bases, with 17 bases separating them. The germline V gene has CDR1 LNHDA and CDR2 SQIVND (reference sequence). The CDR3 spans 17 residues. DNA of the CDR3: TGTGCCAGTAGTATAGATACCTTGGGATCAGGACCCGGGGAGCTGTTTTTT. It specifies CASSIDTLGSGPGELFF.

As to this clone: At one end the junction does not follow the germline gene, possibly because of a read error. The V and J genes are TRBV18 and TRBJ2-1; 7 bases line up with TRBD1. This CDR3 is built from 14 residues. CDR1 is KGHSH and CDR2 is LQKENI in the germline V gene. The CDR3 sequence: CASSPKVGGQERFF. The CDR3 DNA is TGTGCCAGCTCACCAAAAGTAGGGGGCCAGGAGCGGTTCTTC.

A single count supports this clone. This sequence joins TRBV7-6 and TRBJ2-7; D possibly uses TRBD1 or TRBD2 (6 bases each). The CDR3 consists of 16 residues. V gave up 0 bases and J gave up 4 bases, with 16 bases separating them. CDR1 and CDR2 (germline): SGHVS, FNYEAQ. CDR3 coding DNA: TGTGCCAGCAGCTTAGCCGGGGGACACGAGACATACGAGCAGTACTTC. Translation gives CASSLAGGHETYEQYF.

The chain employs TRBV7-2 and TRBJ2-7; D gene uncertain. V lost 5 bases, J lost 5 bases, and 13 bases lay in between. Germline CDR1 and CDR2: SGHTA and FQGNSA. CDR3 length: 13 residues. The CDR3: CASSPPSFHEQYF. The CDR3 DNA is TGTGCCAGCAGCCCCCCGAGCTTCCACGAGCAGTACTTC.

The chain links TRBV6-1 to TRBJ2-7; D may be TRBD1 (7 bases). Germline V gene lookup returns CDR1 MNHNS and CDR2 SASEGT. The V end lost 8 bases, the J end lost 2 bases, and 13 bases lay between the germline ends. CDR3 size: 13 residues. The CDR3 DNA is TGTGCCAGCGGGGCAGGGGGGACCTACGAGCAGTACTTC. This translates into CASGAGGTYEQYF.

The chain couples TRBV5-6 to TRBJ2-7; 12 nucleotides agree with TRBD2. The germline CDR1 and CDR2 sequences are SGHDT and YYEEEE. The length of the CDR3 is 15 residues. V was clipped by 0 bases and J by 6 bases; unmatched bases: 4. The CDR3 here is CASSLGLAGVSEQYF. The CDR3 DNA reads TGTGCCAGCAGCTTGGGACTAGCGGGAGTTAGCGAGCAGTACTTC.

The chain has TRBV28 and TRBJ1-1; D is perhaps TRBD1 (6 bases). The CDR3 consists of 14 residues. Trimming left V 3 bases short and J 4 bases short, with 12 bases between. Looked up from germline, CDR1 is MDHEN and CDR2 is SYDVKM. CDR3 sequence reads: CASSFGGLSTEAFF. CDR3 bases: TGTGCCAGCAGTTTCGGGGGGCTGAGCACTGAAGCTTTCTTT.

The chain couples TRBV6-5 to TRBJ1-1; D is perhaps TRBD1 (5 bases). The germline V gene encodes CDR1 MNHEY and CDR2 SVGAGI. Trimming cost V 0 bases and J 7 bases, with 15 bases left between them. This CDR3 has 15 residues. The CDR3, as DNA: TGTGCCAGCAGTTACTCGGGGGTCCTAGATCGTGAAGCTTTCTTT. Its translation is CASSYSGVLDREAFF.

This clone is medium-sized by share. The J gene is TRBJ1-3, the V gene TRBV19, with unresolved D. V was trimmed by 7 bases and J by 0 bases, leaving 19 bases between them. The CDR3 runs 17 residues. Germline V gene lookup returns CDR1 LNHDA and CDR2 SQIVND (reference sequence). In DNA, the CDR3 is TGTGCCAGTATTTCCGCAGTGGCCAGGTTCTCTGGAAACACCATATATTTT. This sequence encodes CASISAVARFSGNTIYF.

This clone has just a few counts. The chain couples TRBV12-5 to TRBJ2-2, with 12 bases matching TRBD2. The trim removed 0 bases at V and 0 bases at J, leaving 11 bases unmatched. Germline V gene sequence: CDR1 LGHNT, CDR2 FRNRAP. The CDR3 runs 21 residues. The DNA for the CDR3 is TGTGCTAGTGGTTTGGTCCGACTCCCTGGACTAGCGGGGACGAACACCGGGGAGCTGTTTTTT. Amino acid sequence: CASGLVRLPGLAGTNTGELFF. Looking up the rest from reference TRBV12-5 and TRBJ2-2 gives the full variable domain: DARVTQTPRHKVTEMGQEVTMRCQPILGHNTVFWYRQTMMQGLELLAYFRNRAPLDDSGMPKDRFSAEMPDATLATLKIQPSEPRDSAVYFCASGLVRLPGLAGTNTGELFFGEGSRLTVL.

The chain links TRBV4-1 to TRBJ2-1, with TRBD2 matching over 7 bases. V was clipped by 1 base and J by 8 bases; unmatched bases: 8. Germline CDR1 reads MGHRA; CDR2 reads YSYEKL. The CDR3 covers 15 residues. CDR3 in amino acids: CASSQVGTTMDEQFF. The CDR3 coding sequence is TGCGCCAGCAGCCAAGTTGGGACTACAATGGATGAGCAGTTCTTC.